The next 10 T cell receptor beta chains were all read from a single sample in a study of Graves' ophthalmopathy and Graves' hyperthyroidism. As the template, RNA transcripts were used to amplify TCR beta CDR3 regions. The first-round RT-PCR employed HTBI primers together with the Qiagen OneStep RT-PCR kit. A multiplex PCR was then performed as the second round. TCRdb called the multiplex PCR reads again in MiXCR, with one record for every CDR3 protein. The sample has approximately 210,000 distinct CDR3 sequences; around a fifth are singletons. Sequencing was done on a sample of peripheral blood. The receptors stem from a woman aged 50 to 60 with Graves' ophthalmopathy.

As to this clonotype: The germline gene is not matched at one end of the junction; a read error may be the cause. This chain's CDR3 is CVSAASPGHNQSQHF. CDR3 bases: TGTGTCAGCGCAGCTTCGCCAGGACACAATCAGTCCCAGCATTTT. The V gene is TRBV2, the J gene TRBJ1-5; TRBD1 is a possible D gene (5 bases). CDR3 length equals 15 residues. Germline CDR1 is SNHLY and CDR2 is FYNNEI.

This clonotype was observed at least ten times. Just one base apart from a much larger clone, this may be a read error. This chain links TRBV6-5 with TRBJ1-1; D is uncertain. The length of the CDR3 is 12 residues. Trimming left V 2 bases short and J 3 bases short, with 4 bases between. The germline gives CDR1 MNHEY, CDR2 SVGAGI. The CDR3 DNA sequence: TGTGCCAGCAGTTACGGGGACACTGAAGCTTTCTTT. It is translated as CASSYGDTEAFF.

The chain is built from TRBV12-3 or TRBV12-4 and TRBJ1-3, with 7 bases fitting TRBD1. V lost 8 bases, J lost 1 base, and 8 bases stayed unmatched. The CDR3 is 15 amino acids. The CDR3 spells CASGTTGPSGNTIYF. CDR3 sequence (DNA): TGTGCCAGCGGAACGACAGGGCCGTCTGGAAACACCATATATTTT.

This clonotype was recorded at least ten times. The chain carries TRBV28 and TRBJ1-6; D is undetermined. The CDR3 spans 12 residues. The ends were cut back, 7 bases at V and 6 bases at J, with 7 bases in the middle. The V gene's germline CDR1 is MDHEN and CDR2 SYDVKM. CDR3 residues: CASMQVNSPLHF. CDR3 sequence (DNA): TGTGCCAGCATGCAGGTTAATTCACCCCTCCACTTT.

V is TRBV6-5 and J is TRBJ2-7; D uncertain. The CDR3 sequence is 14 residues long. The V and J ends lost 5 bases and 7 bases respectively, with 18 bases between them. The germline gives CDR1 MNHEY, CDR2 SVGAGI. CDR3 nucleotide sequence: TGTGCCAGCAGTACTCCGGGCCCCTTATGGGAGCAGTACTTC. This gives the protein CASSTPGPLWEQYF.

This clonotype showed up many times. J is TRBJ1-2 and V is TRBV19; no definite D call. Trimming cost V 3 bases and J 2 bases, with 4 bases left between them. There are 12 residues in the CDR3. Looked up from germline, CDR1 is LNHDA and CDR2 is SQIVND (reference sequence). The CDR3 spells CASSISNYGYTF. DNA for the CDR3: TGTGCCAGTAGTATCTCGAACTATGGCTACACCTTC.

This clonotype was detected ten times or more. V and J are TRBV13 and TRBJ2-5; D is undetermined. From germline, CDR1 is PRHDT and CDR2 FYEKMQ (reference sequence). CDR3 length equals 14 residues. V shed 3 bases and J shed 0 bases, with 8 bases lying between them. The CDR3 coding sequence is TGTGCCAGCAGCTTGAACAGCTACCAAGAGACCCAGTACTTC. Encoded protein: CASSLNSYQETQYF.

This clonotype was counted at least ten times. The chain uses TRBV12-3 or TRBV12-4 and TRBJ2-3; D gene ambiguous. V lost 0 bases, J lost 5 bases, and 12 bases lay in between. The CDR3 runs 15 residues. In DNA, the CDR3 is TGTGCCAGCAGTTTAGCCGCCTTACCGGGAGATACGCAGTATTTT. It codes for CASSLAALPGDTQYF.

The genes are TRBV20-1 and TRBJ1-5, with D hard to call. V gave up 3 bases and J gave up 7 bases, with 22 bases separating them. The CDR3 extends over 16 amino acids. Germline CDR1 is DFQATT and CDR2 is SNEGSKA (reference sequence). CDR3 in amino acids: CSARARGPGRVQPQHF. CDR3 nucleotides: TGCAGTGCTAGGGCGAGAGGTCCAGGTCGCGTCCAGCCCCAGCATTTT.

This clonotype has at least ten counts. The V call is TRBV12-3 or TRBV12-4, the J call TRBJ2-2, with TRBD1 as a possible D gene (5 bases). V gave up 8 bases and J gave up 6 bases, with 16 bases separating them. The CDR3 loop spans 14 amino acids. The chain's CDR3 is CASEVGVSSGELFF. In DNA, the CDR3 is TGTGCCAGCGAAGTAGGGGTGTCGTCCGGGGAGCTGTTTTTT.